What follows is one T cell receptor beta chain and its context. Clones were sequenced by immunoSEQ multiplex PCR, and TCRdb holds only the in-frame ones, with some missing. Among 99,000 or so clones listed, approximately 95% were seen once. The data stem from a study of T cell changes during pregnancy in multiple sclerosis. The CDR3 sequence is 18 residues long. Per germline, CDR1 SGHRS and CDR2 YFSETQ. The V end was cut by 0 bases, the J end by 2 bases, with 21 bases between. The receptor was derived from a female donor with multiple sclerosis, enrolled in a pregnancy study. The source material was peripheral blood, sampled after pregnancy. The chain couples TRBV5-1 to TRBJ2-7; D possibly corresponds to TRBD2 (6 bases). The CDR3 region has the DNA TGCGCCAGCAGCTTGGCCCCGCCCGGGGACTCCTTACCCTACGAGCAGTACTTC. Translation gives CASSLAPPGDSLPYEQYF.